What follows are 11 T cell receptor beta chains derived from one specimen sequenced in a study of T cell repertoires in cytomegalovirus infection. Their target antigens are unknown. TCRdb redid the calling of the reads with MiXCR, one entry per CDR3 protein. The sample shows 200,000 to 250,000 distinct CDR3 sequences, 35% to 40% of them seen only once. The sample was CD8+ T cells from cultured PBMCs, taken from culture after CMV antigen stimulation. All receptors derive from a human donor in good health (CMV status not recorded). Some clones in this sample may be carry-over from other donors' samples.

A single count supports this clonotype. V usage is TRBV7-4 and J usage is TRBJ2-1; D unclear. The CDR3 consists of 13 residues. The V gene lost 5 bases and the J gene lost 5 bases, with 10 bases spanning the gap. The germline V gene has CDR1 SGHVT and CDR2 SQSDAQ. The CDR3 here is CASSPGNNNEQFF. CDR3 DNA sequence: TGTGCCAGCAGCCCGGGTAATAACAATGAGCAGTTCTTC.

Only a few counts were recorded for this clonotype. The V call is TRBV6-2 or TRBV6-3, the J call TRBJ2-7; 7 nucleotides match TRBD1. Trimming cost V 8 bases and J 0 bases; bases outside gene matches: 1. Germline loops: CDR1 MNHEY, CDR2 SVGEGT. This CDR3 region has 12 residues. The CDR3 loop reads CASRTGSYEQYF. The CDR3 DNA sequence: TGTGCCAGCCGGACAGGCTCCTACGAGCAGTACTTC.

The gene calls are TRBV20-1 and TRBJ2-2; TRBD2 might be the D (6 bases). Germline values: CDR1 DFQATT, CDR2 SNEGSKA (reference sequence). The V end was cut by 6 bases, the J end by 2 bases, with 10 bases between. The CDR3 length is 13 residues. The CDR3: CSASTRNTGELFF. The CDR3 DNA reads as TGCAGTGCGTCGACTAGAAACACCGGGGAGCTGTTTTTT.

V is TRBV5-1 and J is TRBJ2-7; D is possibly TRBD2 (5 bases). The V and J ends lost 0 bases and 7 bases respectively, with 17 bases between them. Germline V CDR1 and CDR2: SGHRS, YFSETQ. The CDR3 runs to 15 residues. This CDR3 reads CASSLAAGTLREQYF. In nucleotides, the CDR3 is TGCGCCAGCAGCTTGGCCGCGGGTACACTACGGGAGCAGTACTTC.

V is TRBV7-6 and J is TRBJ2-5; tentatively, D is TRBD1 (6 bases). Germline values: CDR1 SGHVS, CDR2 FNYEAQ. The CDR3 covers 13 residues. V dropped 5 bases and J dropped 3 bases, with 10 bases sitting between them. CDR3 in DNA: TGTGCCAGCAGCACAGGGTTAAAAGAGACCCAGTACTTC. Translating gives CASSTGLKETQYF.

CDR3 DNA: TGCAGTGCTCCCAAACAGGGACTAGCGGGAGTGGGCCAGTACTTC. Encoded protein: CSAPKQGLAGVGQYF. The chain recombines TRBV20-1 with TRBJ2-5, with TRBD2 identical over 14 bases. Trimming took 5 bases from V and 10 from J; bases not matched to a gene: 12. Germline-derived CDR1 and CDR2 are DFQATT and SNEGSKA (reference sequence). This CDR3 region has 15 residues.

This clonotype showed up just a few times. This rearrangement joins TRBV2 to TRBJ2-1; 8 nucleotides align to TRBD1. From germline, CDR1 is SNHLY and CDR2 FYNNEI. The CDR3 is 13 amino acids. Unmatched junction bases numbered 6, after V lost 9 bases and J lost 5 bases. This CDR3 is CARAGTGDNEQFF. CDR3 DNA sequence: TGTGCCAGGGCCGGGACAGGTGACAATGAGCAGTTCTTC.

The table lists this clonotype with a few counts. Here the CDR3 reads CASRVVRNTEAFF. The CDR3 coding sequence is TGTGCCAGCAGGGTAGTACGGAACACTGAAGCTTTCTTT. The chain employs TRBV27 and TRBJ1-1; no clear D gene. The germline CDR1 and CDR2 sequences are MNHEY and SMNVEV (reference sequence). The CDR3 consists of 13 residues. V lost 6 bases, J lost 1 base, and 9 bases lay in between.

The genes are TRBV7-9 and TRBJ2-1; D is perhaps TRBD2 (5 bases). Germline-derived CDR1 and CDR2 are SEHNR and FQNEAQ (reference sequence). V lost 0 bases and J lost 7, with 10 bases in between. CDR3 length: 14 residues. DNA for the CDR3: TGTGCCAGCAGCTTAGCGACACTAGGGAATGAGCAGTTCTTC. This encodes CASSLATLGNEQFF.

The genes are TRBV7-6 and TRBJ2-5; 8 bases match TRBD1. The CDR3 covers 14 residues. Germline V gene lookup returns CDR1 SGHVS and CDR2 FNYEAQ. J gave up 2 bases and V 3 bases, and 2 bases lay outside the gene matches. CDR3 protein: CASSFWTGQETQYF. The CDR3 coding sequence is TGTGCCAGCAGCTTCTGGACAGGGCAAGAGACCCAGTACTTC.

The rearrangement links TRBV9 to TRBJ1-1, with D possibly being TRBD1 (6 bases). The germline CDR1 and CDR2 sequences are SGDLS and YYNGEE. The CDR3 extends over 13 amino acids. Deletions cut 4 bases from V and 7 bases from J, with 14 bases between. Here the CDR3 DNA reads TGTGCCAGCAGCAGAACAGGGAAGGATGAAGCTTTCTTT. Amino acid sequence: CASSRTGKDEAFF.